Below are 18 T cell receptor beta chains sequenced from a single sample in a study of blood T cell repertoires in COVID-19. Generated by immunoSEQ multiplex PCR, the TCRdb table keeps only in-frame clones and is missing some. The sample comprises roughly 110,000 clones, 71% of which are singletons, and 0.8% to 1% rests with the top ten. What was sequenced was peripheral blood. These receptors were taken from a human donor with acute or convalescent COVID-19. The donor label of this sample is uncertain.

The rearrangement links TRBV21-1 to TRBJ2-7; the D call TRBD1 from the table was never checked on the DNA. TRBV21-1 is described as a pseudogene. The CDR3 covers 18 residues. The CDR3 coding sequence is TGTGCCAGCCCTCCACGGACCGAAAGGAAGACAGAAAGCTACGAGCAGTACGTC. Encoded protein: CASPPRTERKTESYEQYV.

The chain uses TRBV2 and TRBJ2-3; D might be TRBD1 (7 bases). Trimming cost V 6 bases and J 2 bases, with 24 bases left between them. Germline values: CDR1 SNHLY, CDR2 FYNNEI. The CDR3 contains 18 residues. CDR3 in amino acids: CASSHRQGLPAFTDTQYF. In DNA form, the CDR3 reads TGTGCCAGCAGCCACCGACAGGGACTTCCCGCTTTCACAGATACGCAGTATTTT.

The chain couples TRBV14 to TRBJ2-7; 7 positions agree with TRBD1. Per germline, CDR1 SGHDN and CDR2 FVKESK. The CDR3 consists of 15 residues. V lost 3 bases and J lost 2; bases outside the gene matches: 7. The CDR3 protein is CASSHSYRGPYEQYF. The DNA for the CDR3 is TGTGCCAGCAGCCACTCATACAGGGGCCCCTACGAGCAGTACTTC.

This clone was counted only a few times. The chain carries TRBV6-5 and TRBJ1-1; 8 bases map to TRBD1. Germline assignment: CDR1 MNHEY and CDR2 SVGAGI. Trimming removed 8 bases from V and 5 bases from J; junction bases left unmatched: 13. The CDR3 spans 15 residues. The CDR3 sequence: CASAKGDRRRTEAFF. The CDR3 coding sequence is TGTGCCAGCGCGAAGGGGGACAGGAGAAGGACTGAAGCTTTCTTT.

This clone turned up a few times. V gene TRBV6-5 combines with J gene TRBJ2-7; 10 nucleotides agree with TRBD2. This CDR3 contains 15 residues. Germline V gene lookup returns CDR1 MNHEY and CDR2 SVGAGI. V shed 0 bases and J 4 bases; nucleotides not matched to a gene: 3. CDR3 sequence (DNA): TGTGCCAGCAGTTACTCTGGGACTAGCGAGTACGAGCAGTACTTC. It encodes CASSYSGTSEYEQYF.

This clone was found once. The chain carries TRBV30 and TRBJ1-4; unclear D gene. This CDR3 is built from 18 residues. The V end lost 0 bases, the J end lost 5 bases, and 22 bases lay between the germline ends. Per germline, CDR1 GTSNPN and CDR2 SVGIG (reference sequence). CDR3 sequence (DNA): TGTGCCTGGAGTGTACCCCTGGGCAGCTCGGCCATGAATGAAAAACTGTTTTTT. Its translation: CAWSVPLGSSAMNEKLFF.

The V gene is TRBV4-2, the J gene TRBJ1-5; possible D gene TRBD1, 5 bases. Trimming left V 1 base short and J 0 bases short, with 16 bases between. This CDR3 comprises 18 residues. Germline V gene sequence: CDR1 LGHNA, CDR2 YNFKEQ. CDR3 sequence (DNA): TGTGCCAGCAGCCAAGGCGTTGGTAGGGGCTATAGCAATCAGCCCCAGCATTTT. This translates into CASSQGVGRGYSNQPQHF.

This clone was seen just once. V and J are TRBV27 and TRBJ2-7; D call uncertain. This CDR3 comprises 14 residues. The ends were cut back, 0 bases at V and 0 bases at J, with 6 bases in the middle. Germline CDR1 and CDR2: MNHEY and SMNVEV (reference sequence). The CDR3 sequence: CASSLSGPSYEQYF. CDR3 nucleotide sequence: TGTGCCAGCAGTTTATCTGGGCCCTCCTACGAGCAGTACTTC.

The CDR3 sequence is CASSRYGQGNNEKLFF. CDR3 bases: TGTGCCAGCAGCCGTTACGGACAGGGTAATAATGAAAAACTGTTTTTT. The rearrangement joins TRBV7-6 to TRBJ1-4, with TRBD1 matching 8 bases. The CDR3 length is 16 residues. Germline CDR1 reads SGHVS; CDR2 reads FNYEAQ. Trimming removed 5 bases from V and 4 bases from J; junction bases left unmatched: 9. The full variable domain, with the rest looked up from reference TRBV7-6 and TRBJ1-4, is GAGVSQSPRYKVTKRGQDVALRCDPISGHVSLYWYRQALGQGPEFLTYFNYEAQQDKSGLPNDRFSAERPEGSISTLTIQRTEQRDSAMYRCASSRYGQGNNEKLFFGSGTQLSVL.

The chain recombines TRBV3-1 (or the pseudogene TRBV3-2) with TRBJ1-4; the D gene is possibly TRBD1 (6 bases). Per germline, CDR1 LGHDT and CDR2 YNNKEL (reference sequence). With 3 bases removed from V and 0 bases from J, the gap between germline ends came to 11 bases. The CDR3 covers 16 residues. This CDR3 is CASSHLQGATNEKLFF. The CDR3 DNA reads TGTGCCAGCAGCCACCTACAGGGTGCAACTAATGAAAAACTGTTTTTT.

This rearrangement joins TRBV2 to TRBJ2-3; 9 nucleotides align to TRBD1. The CDR3 extends over 16 amino acids. Germline V gives CDR1 SNHLY, CDR2 FYNNEI. After removal of 6 bases from V and 8 bases from J, the junction contained 15 bases not matched to a gene. This CDR3 reads CASRKQGQGKLATQYF. CDR3 nucleotides: TGTGCCAGCAGGAAGCAGGGACAGGGAAAACTAGCTACGCAGTATTTT.

The CDR3 protein is CASSTAGTRTEQFF. The CDR3 DNA follows: TGTGCCAGTAGTACAGCGGGGACTAGGACTGAGCAGTTCTTC. The V gene is TRBV19, the J gene TRBJ2-1; 8 nucleotides line up with TRBD2. The CDR3 sequence is 14 residues long. The V gene's germline CDR1 is LNHDA and CDR2 SQIVND (reference sequence). V was clipped by 4 bases and J by 9 bases; unmatched bases: 8. Full variable domain (outside the CDR3, taken from reference TRBV19 and TRBJ2-1): DGGITQSPKYLFRKEGQNVTLSCEQNLNHDAMYWYRQDPGQGLRLIYYSQIVNDFQKGDIAEGYSVSREKKESFPLTVTSAQKNPTAFYLCASSTAGTRTEQFFGPGTRLTVL.

The chain combines TRBV28 with TRBJ2-2, with TRBD1 matching over 9 bases. Germline V gene sequence: CDR1 MDHEN, CDR2 SYDVKM. V was clipped by 6 bases and J by 5 bases; unmatched bases: 7. The CDR3 is made up of 15 amino acids. Written as DNA, the CDR3 is TGTGCCAGCAGCCATCGACAGGGGGTGACCGGGGAGCTGTTTTTT. Protein sequence: CASSHRQGVTGELFF.

The table lists this clone with a few counts. This chain uses TRBV5-1 with TRBJ1-2; D is unclear. The germline V and J ends were trimmed by 4 bases and 7 bases, with 11 bases remaining between them. The germline V gene has CDR1 SGHRS and CDR2 YFSETQ. This CDR3 is 12 amino acids long. Written as DNA, the CDR3 is TGCGCCAGCAGCCACCCCCGGGGTGGCTACACCTTC. It encodes CASSHPRGGYTF.

V usage is TRBV19 and J usage is TRBJ2-1; 8 nucleotides line up with TRBD1. Trimming cost V 6 bases and J 0 bases; bases outside gene matches: 7. Germline lookup yields CDR1 LNHDA and CDR2 SQIVND (reference sequence). CDR3 length equals 16 residues. Here the CDR3 reads CASSPRGHFSYNEQFF. The CDR3 DNA sequence: TGTGCCAGTAGCCCCAGGGGGCACTTCTCCTACAATGAGCAGTTCTTC.

This clone was found a few times. The chain carries TRBV9 and TRBJ2-7; TRBD1 aligns across 8 bases. CDR3 length: 13 amino acids. Germline-derived CDR1 and CDR2 are SGDLS and YYNGEE. V gave up 2 bases and J gave up 5 bases; unmatched junction bases: 3. The CDR3 protein is CASSVGTGDEQYV. The CDR3 bases are TGTGCCAGCAGCGTGGGGACAGGCGACGAGCAGTACGTC.

The genes are TRBV3-1 (or the pseudogene TRBV3-2) and TRBJ1-1, with D maybe TRBD1 (5 bases). The CDR3 runs 19 residues. V lost 1 base and J 0 bases, leaving 21 bases between the germline ends. Germline V gives CDR1 LGHDT, CDR2 YNNKEL (reference sequence). The chain's CDR3 is CASSQVGPGRRRMNTEAFF. CDR3 nucleotides: TGTGCCAGCAGCCAAGTGGGGCCGGGCAGGCGTCGGATGAACACTGAAGCTTTCTTT.

J is TRBJ1-1 and V is TRBV6-5; D ambiguous. The CDR3 totals 14 residues. Trimming stripped 8 bases from V and 0 bases from J, with 13 bases between. Germline CDR1 is MNHEY and CDR2 is SVGAGI. The CDR3 spells CASRLDPMNTEAFF. The CDR3 DNA follows: TGTGCCAGCCGTCTAGATCCCATGAACACTGAAGCTTTCTTT.